These 25 T cell receptor beta chains originate from one sample sequenced in a study of blood T cell repertoires in COVID-19. Generated by immunoSEQ multiplex PCR, the TCRdb table keeps only in-frame clones and is missing some. This table has under 250,000 clones, around 83% appearing once. The sequenced sample consisted of peripheral blood. Receptors originate from a human donor in a cohort sampled during active COVID-19.

The J gene is TRBJ2-1, the V gene TRBV2, with 10 bases that match TRBD2. With V trimmed by 6 bases and J by 5 bases, 10 bases remained unmatched. The CDR3 consists of 16 residues. Germline V gene sequence: CDR1 SNHLY, CDR2 FYNNEI. The DNA for the CDR3 is TGTGCCAGCAGGACCCCTTGGACTAGCGGACACAATGAGCAGTTCTTC. This encodes CASRTPWTSGHNEQFF.

The chain is built from TRBV27 and TRBJ2-7; D might be TRBD1 (6 bases). Trimming pared 4 bases from V and 6 bases from J, leaving 16 bases between. The CDR3 runs 14 residues. CDR1 and CDR2 from the germline V gene are MNHEY and SMNVEV (reference sequence). The CDR3 sequence: CASSSGRGDFEQYF. CDR3 DNA sequence: TGTGCCAGCAGTTCAGGCAGGGGTGATTTCGAGCAGTACTTC.

The chain recombines TRBV5-1 with TRBJ2-1; 7 positions match TRBD2. With 2 bases clipped from V and 6 bases from J, the junction kept 5 bases outside the gene matches. The CDR3 extends over 14 amino acids. Per the germline V gene, CDR1 is SGHRS and CDR2 is YFSETQ. CDR3 region: CASSLSSGSNEQFF. The DNA for the CDR3 is TGCGCCAGCAGCTTATCTAGCGGCTCCAATGAGCAGTTCTTC.

The rearrangement joins TRBV28 to TRBJ2-7, with D possibly matching TRBD1 (5 bases). The CDR3 runs to 11 residues. Germline values: CDR1 MDHEN, CDR2 SYDVKM. Trimming pared 7 bases from V and 6 bases from J, leaving 10 bases between. CDR3 in DNA: TGTGCCAGCAAAACAGGTTCCGAGCAGTACTTC. The encoded protein is CASKTGSEQYF.

V and J are TRBV3-1 (or the pseudogene TRBV3-2) and TRBJ2-7; 14 bases are shared with TRBD2. Germline CDR1 reads LGHDT; CDR2 reads YNNKEL (reference sequence). The CDR3 is 15 residues long. J was trimmed by 6 bases and V by 3 bases; bases with no gene match: 4. CDR3 nucleotides: TGTGCCAGCAGCCAGGGGACTAGCGGGAGTACCGAGCAGTACTTC. Translated: CASSQGTSGSTEQYF.

The chain has TRBV6-5 and TRBJ2-5, with 9 bases fitting TRBD1. J lost 5 bases, V lost 6 bases, and 4 bases had no gene match. The germline CDR1 and CDR2 sequences are MNHEY and SVGAGI. The length of the CDR3 is 13 residues. The CDR3 is CASSRDRVETQYF. The CDR3 DNA is TGTGCCAGCAGCCGGGACAGGGTGGAGACCCAGTACTTC.

This clone was seen once. The J gene is TRBJ1-2, the V gene TRBV28; D remains unclear. Looked up from germline, CDR1 is MDHEN and CDR2 is SYDVKM. Trimming took 8 bases from V and 7 from J, leaving 20 bases between them. This CDR3 has 14 residues. Written as DNA, the CDR3 is TGTGCCAGCCTACCGCTCGGGGTCGCTAGTGGCTACACCTTC. This gives the protein CASLPLGVASGYTF.

This clone was recorded at least ten times. The V call is TRBV5-8, the J call TRBJ2-4; a weak D match, TRBD1 (6 bases). The CDR3 length is 16 residues. Trimming pared 4 bases from V and 0 bases from J, leaving 14 bases between. Germline CDR1 is SGHTS and CDR2 is YDEGEE. As DNA, the CDR3 is TGTGCCAGCAGCCCAAGACAGGCCCTAGCCAAAAACATTCAGTACTTC. This sequence encodes CASSPRQALAKNIQYF.

The chain recombines TRBV19 with TRBJ2-3; D might be TRBD1 (6 bases). The CDR3 length is 14 residues. Trimming stripped 8 bases from V and 1 base from J, with 13 bases between. The germline CDR1 and CDR2 sequences are LNHDA and SQIVND (reference sequence). CDR3 protein: CASQQGYRTDTQYF. CDR3 bases: TGTGCCAGTCAACAGGGATACCGCACAGATACGCAGTATTTT.

This clone was picked up one time. This chain joins TRBV3-1 (or the pseudogene TRBV3-2) and TRBJ2-1; TRBD2 agrees at 7 bases. V trimming: 5 bases; J trimming: 3 bases; junction bases outside the gene matches: 10. The CDR3 runs 16 residues. Germline V gene data show CDR1 as LGHDT and CDR2 as YNNKEL (reference sequence). CDR3 DNA: TGTGCCAGCAGCGGTAAGGGACTAACAATCTACAATGAGCAGTTCTTC. Protein product: CASSGKGLTIYNEQFF.

The chain uses TRBV6-5 and TRBJ1-1, with 8 nucleotides matching TRBD1. The CDR3 contains 13 residues. Trimming removed 8 bases from V and 6 bases from J; junction bases left unmatched: 8. The germline gives CDR1 MNHEY, CDR2 SVGAGI. The CDR3 bases are TGTGCCAGCCATGACAGGGGACGGGCTGAAGCTTTCTTT. It specifies CASHDRGRAEAFF.

The V call is TRBV27, the J call TRBJ2-1; 8 bases align to TRBD2. This CDR3 has 15 residues. CDR1 and CDR2 (germline): MNHEY, SMNVEV (reference sequence). V lost 5 bases, J lost 8 bases, and 11 bases stayed unmatched. This chain's CDR3 is CASSQWGLVGDEQFF. The CDR3 DNA is TGTGCCAGCAGTCAATGGGGACTAGTAGGTGATGAGCAGTTCTTC.

The chain couples TRBV11-2 to TRBJ1-1; maybe TRBD1 (5 bases). The germline V gene encodes CDR1 SGHAT and CDR2 FQNNGV. Trimming left V 2 bases short and J 4 bases short, with 17 bases between. The CDR3 is 16 amino acids. The CDR3 spells CASSLRFVRVITEAFF. In DNA form, the CDR3 reads TGTGCCAGCAGCTTAAGGTTTGTCAGGGTCATCACTGAAGCTTTCTTT.

This sequence joins TRBV29-1 and TRBJ1-1; 8 bases are shared with TRBD1. Trimming at V came to 7 bases and at J to 0 bases, leaving 7 bases not matched to a gene. CDR1 is SQVTM and CDR2 is ANQGSEA in the germline V gene. The CDR3 loop spans 14 amino acids. CDR3 region: CSGVGQALNTEAFF. In DNA form, the CDR3 reads TGCAGCGGGGTGGGACAGGCATTGAACACTGAAGCTTTCTTT. Full variable domain (outside the CDR3, taken from reference TRBV29-1 and TRBJ1-1): SAVISQKPSRDICQRGTSLTIQCQVDSQVTMMFWYRQQPGQSLTLIATANQGSEATYESGFVIDKFPISRPNLTFSTLTVSNMSPEDSSIYLCSGVGQALNTEAFFGQGTRLTVV.

CDR3 protein: CASSRLRSFGYTF. The CDR3 DNA is TGTGCCAGCAGCCGCCTGAGGTCTTTTGGCTACACCTTC. The chain has TRBV27 and TRBJ1-2, with D hard to call. This CDR3 has 13 residues. Between the trimmed V and J ends, which lost 6 bases and 7 bases, there was a span of 15 bases. Germline values: CDR1 MNHEY, CDR2 SMNVEV (reference sequence).

This chain uses TRBV18 with TRBJ2-1; D perhaps matches TRBD2 (6 bases). Trimming left V 6 bases short and J 0 bases short, with 9 bases between. The CDR3 loop spans 14 amino acids. Germline-derived CDR1 and CDR2 are KGHSH and LQKENI. CDR3 coding DNA: TGTGCCAGCTCGAACGGGGGCTCCTACAATGAGCAGTTCTTC. Its translation is CASSNGGSYNEQFF.

V and J are TRBV18 and TRBJ2-1, with 7 bases that match TRBD1. This CDR3 has 15 amino acids. V was pared by 2 bases and J by 2 bases, with 3 bases of the junction left unmatched. The germline V gene encodes CDR1 KGHSH and CDR2 LQKENI. The CDR3 sequence: CASSPTGAPYNEQFF. The DNA of the CDR3 is TGTGCCAGCTCACCAACAGGGGCTCCCTACAATGAGCAGTTCTTC.

The chain carries TRBV7-2 and TRBJ2-1, with TRBD2 matching 9 bases. The CDR3 is made up of 15 amino acids. After removal of 6 bases from V and 6 bases from J, the junction contained 9 bases not matched to a gene. The germline gives CDR1 SGHTA, CDR2 FQGNSA. CDR3 sequence reads: CASSRRLAVSNEQFF. The CDR3, as DNA: TGTGCCAGCAGTCGCCGACTAGCGGTATCCAATGAGCAGTTCTTC. Combining the CDR3 with reference TRBV7-2 and TRBJ2-1 gives the whole variable domain GAGVSQSPSNKVTEKGKDVELRCDPISGHTALYWYRQSLGQGLEFLIYFQGNSAPDKSGLPSDRFSAERTGGSVSTLTIQRTQQEDSAVYLCASSRRLAVSNEQFFGPGTRLTVL.

This chain uses TRBV18 with TRBJ1-4; TRBD1 is a possible D gene (6 bases). V lost 1 base to trimming and J lost 7 bases, with 10 bases between them. Germline lookup yields CDR1 KGHSH and CDR2 LQKENI. The length of the CDR3 is 14 residues. CDR3 DNA sequence: TGTGCCAGCTCACCACTAGGACAGTTTGAAAAACTGTTTTTT. Its protein is CASSPLGQFEKLFF. The full variable domain, completed using reference TRBV18 and TRBJ1-4, is NAGVMQNPRHLVRRRGQEARLRCSPMKGHSHVYWYRQLPEEGLKFMVYLQKENIIDESGMPKERFSAEFPKEGPSILRIQQVVRGDSAAYFCASSPLGQFEKLFFGSGTQLSVL.

The rearrangement uses TRBV9 and TRBJ2-1, with a possible D match to TRBD2 (7 bases). CDR1 and CDR2 from the germline V gene are SGDLS and YYNGEE. The CDR3 has 14 residues. V was cut by 1 base and J by 7 bases, with 12 bases left in between. The CDR3 region is CASSVRGATNEQFF. The CDR3 bases are TGTGCCAGCAGCGTACGGGGGGCAACGAATGAGCAGTTCTTC.

The chain recombines TRBV28 with TRBJ1-2, with TRBD1 as a possible D gene (5 bases). The CDR3 is made up of 14 amino acids. Trimming cost V 1 base and J 7 bases, with 13 bases left between them. Germline CDR1 and CDR2: MDHEN and SYDVKM. The CDR3 DNA is TGTGCCAGCAGTTTATACGACCCGGGGGGTGGCTACACCTTC. Protein sequence: CASSLYDPGGGYTF.

The chain carries TRBV18 and TRBJ2-3; 10 bases line up with TRBD2. The CDR3 totals 15 residues. CDR1 KGHSH and CDR2 LQKENI come from the germline V gene. With V trimmed by 8 bases and J by 6 bases, 11 bases remained unmatched. CDR3 protein: CASAELAGEGDTQYF. For the CDR3, the DNA is TGTGCCAGCGCGGAGCTAGCGGGAGAAGGGGATACGCAGTATTTT.

The chain carries TRBV27 and TRBJ2-3; 11 nucleotides align to TRBD1. This CDR3 is 12 amino acids long. Germline CDR1 is MNHEY and CDR2 is SMNVEV (reference sequence). V dropped 4 bases and J dropped 14; count of bases not matched to a gene: 5. The DNA for the CDR3 is TGTGCCAGCAGTTCGGGACAGGGGGTGTGGTATTTT. This gives the protein CASSSGQGVWYF.

This chain joins TRBV28 and TRBJ2-5, with D maybe TRBD2 (6 bases). Germline V CDR1 and CDR2: MDHEN, SYDVKM. V lost 4 bases to trimming and J lost 7 bases, with 13 bases between them. The CDR3 extends over 13 amino acids. CDR3 residues: CASSSAGFGTQYF. In DNA form, the CDR3 reads TGTGCCAGCAGTTCCGCGGGGTTCGGGACCCAGTACTTC.

The chain has TRBV28 and TRBJ2-7; TRBD2 agrees at 8 bases. The CDR3 consists of 16 residues. V shed 3 bases, J shed 4 bases, and the junction held 11 bases outside the gene matches. Per germline, CDR1 MDHEN and CDR2 SYDVKM. CDR3: CASSLAPGTRNYEQYF. The CDR3 nucleotides are TGTGCCAGCAGTTTGGCCCCCGGGACTAGAAATTACGAGCAGTACTTC.